This TCR beta chain was recorded in a study of Ad26.COV2.S vaccination and SARS-CoV-2 variants. Whole-study context: Ad26.COV2.S was injected intramuscularly once or twice, 56 days apart.

General observations from the study: Individuals receiving vaccine had higher spike-specific TCR breadth than placebo recipients did.

This CDR3 is built from 14 residues. Trimming removed 5 bases at V and 4 bases at J, with 13 bases between. Germline loops: CDR1 MNHEY, CDR2 SMNVEV (reference sequence). Comments on this clone: Its specificity is unknown.

This table comes from immunoSEQ multiplex PCR, and its TCRdb copy is limited to in-frame clones, with some not included. The data hold over 450,000 clones, with 80% to 90% observed a single time. Noted treatment: around 19 received Ad26.COV2.S at low or high dose, single or two shots; a few received placebo; per-sample allocation not given. Day 63 after the first vaccine or placebo injection was the time point for sampling. Donation was by an adult aged 18-55 years who was in Boston. Sequencing used peripheral blood, obtained in a trial of Ad26.COV2.S vaccine versus placebo. V and J are TRBV27 and TRBJ2-3; D remains ambiguous. The sequence was collected from a person between 18 and 65 years old who received the Ad26.COV2.S COVID-19 vaccine or a placebo. The CDR3 protein is CASSISRVADTQYF. As DNA, the CDR3 is TGTGCCAGCAGTATTTCTAGGGTGGCAGATACGCAGTATTTT.